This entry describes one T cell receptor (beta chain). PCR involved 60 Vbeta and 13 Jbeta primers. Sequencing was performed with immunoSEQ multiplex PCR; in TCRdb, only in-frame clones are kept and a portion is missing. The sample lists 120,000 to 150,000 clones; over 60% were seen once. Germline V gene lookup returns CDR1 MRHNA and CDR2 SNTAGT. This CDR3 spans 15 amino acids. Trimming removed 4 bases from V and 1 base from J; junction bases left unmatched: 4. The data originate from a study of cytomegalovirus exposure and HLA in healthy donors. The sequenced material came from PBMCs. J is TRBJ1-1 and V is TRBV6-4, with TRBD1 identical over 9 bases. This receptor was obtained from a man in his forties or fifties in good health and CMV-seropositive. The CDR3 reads CASSGYRGQNTEAFF. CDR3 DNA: TGTGCCAGCAGTGGGTACAGGGGGCAGAACACTGAAGCTTTCTTT.